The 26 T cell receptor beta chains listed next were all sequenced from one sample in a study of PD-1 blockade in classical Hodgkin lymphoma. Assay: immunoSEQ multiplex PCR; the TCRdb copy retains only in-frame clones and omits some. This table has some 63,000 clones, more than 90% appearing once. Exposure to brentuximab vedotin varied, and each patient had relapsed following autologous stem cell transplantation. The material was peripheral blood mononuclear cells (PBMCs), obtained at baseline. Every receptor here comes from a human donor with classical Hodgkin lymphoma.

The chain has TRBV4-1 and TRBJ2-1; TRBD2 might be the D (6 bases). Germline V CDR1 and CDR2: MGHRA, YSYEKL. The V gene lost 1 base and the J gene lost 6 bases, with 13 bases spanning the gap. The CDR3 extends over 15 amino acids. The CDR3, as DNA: TGCGCCAGCAGCCAAGTGCTTAGGCGGGGCAATGAGCAGTTCTTC. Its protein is CASSQVLRRGNEQFF.

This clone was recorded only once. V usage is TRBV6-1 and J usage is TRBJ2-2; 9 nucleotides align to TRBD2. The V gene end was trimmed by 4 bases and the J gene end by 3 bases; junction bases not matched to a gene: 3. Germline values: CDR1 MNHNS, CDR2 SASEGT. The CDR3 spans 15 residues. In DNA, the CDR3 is TGTGCCAGCAGTGGTAGCGGGAGTTACACCGGGGAGCTGTTTTTT. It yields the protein CASSGSGSYTGELFF.

In DNA, the CDR3 is TGTGCCAGCAGTCCTGACATTTACAATGAGCAGTTCTTC. This gives the protein CASSPDIYNEQFF. J is TRBJ2-1 and V is TRBV2; D is unresolved. The V and J ends lost 5 bases and 4 bases respectively, with 9 bases between them. CDR1 is SNHLY, CDR2 FYNNEI, per germline. The CDR3 spans 13 residues.

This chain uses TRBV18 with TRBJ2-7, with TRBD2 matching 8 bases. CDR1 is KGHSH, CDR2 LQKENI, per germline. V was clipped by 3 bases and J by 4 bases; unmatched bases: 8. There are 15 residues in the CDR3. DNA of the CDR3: TGTGCCAGCTCACCCTCTATACTAGCGGCATACGAGCAGTACTTC. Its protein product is CASSPSILAAYEQYF. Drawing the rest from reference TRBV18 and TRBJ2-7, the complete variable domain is NAGVMQNPRHLVRRRGQEARLRCSPMKGHSHVYWYRQLPEEGLKFMVYLQKENIIDESGMPKERFSAEFPKEGPSILRIQQVVRGDSAAYFCASSPSILAAYEQYFGPGTRLTVT.

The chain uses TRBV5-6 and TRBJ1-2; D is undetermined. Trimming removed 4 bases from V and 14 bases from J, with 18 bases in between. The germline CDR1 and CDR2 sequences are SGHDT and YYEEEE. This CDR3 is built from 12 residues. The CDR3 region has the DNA TGTGCCAGCAGCCTGCGATCCTTAGGGCTTACCTTC. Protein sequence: CASSLRSLGLTF.

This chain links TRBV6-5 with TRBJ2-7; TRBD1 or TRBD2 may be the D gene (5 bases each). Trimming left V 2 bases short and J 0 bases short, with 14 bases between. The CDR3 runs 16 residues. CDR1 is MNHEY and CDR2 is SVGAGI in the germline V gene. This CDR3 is CASSYGGPPSSYEQYF. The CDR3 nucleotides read TGTGCCAGCAGTTACGGGGGACCCCCGAGCTCCTACGAGCAGTACTTC.

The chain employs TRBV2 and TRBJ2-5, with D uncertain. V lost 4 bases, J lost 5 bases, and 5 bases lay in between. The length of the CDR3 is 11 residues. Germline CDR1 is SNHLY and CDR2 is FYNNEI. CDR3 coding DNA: TGTGCCAGCAGTGTTTCGGAGACCCAGTACTTC. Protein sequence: CASSVSETQYF.

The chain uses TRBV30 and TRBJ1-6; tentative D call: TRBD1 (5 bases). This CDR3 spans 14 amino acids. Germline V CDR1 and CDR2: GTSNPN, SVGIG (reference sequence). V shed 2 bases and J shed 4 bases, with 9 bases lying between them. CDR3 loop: CAWSSQGYNSPLHF. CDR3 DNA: TGTGCCTGGAGTTCCCAGGGTTATAATTCACCCCTCCACTTT.

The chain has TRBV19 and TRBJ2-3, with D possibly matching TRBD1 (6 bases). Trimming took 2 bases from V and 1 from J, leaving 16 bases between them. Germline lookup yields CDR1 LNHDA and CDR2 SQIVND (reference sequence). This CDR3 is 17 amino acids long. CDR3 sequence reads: CASSIRLSGARTDTQYF. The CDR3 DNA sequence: TGTGCCAGTAGTATAAGGCTGTCAGGGGCCCGCACAGATACGCAGTATTTT.

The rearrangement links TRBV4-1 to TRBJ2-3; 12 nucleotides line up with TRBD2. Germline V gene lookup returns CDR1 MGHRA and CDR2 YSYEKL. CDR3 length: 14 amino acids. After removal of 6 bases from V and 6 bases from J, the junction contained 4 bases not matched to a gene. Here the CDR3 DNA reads TGCGCCAGCAGTCCTAGCGGGGGGGCCGATACGCAGTATTTT. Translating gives CASSPSGGADTQYF.

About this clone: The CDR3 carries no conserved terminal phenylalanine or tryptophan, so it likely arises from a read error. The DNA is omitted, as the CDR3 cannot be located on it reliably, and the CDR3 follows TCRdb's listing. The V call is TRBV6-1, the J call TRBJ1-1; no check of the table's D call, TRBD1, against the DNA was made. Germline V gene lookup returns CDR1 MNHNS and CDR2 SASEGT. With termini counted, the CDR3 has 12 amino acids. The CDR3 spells CASSPDSSGFRC.

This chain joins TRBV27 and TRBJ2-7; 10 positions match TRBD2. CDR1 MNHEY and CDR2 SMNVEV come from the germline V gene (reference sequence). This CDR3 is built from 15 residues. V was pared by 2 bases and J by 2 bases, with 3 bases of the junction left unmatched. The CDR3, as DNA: TGTGCCAGCAGTTTAACTAGCGGGGTAACCTACGAGCAGTACTTC. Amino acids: CASSLTSGVTYEQYF.

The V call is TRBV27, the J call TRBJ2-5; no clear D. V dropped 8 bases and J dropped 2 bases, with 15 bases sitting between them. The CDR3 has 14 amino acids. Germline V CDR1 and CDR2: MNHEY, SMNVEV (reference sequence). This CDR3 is CASRPIFIQETQYF. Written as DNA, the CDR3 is TGTGCCAGCCGCCCCATATTCATACAAGAGACCCAGTACTTC.

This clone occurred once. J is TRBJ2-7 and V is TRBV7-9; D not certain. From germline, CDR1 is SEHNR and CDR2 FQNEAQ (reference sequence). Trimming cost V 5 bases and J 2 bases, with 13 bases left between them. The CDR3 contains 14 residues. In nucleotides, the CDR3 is TGTGCCAGCAGCCCAGGAGTGGTAACCTACGAGCAGTACTTC. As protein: CASSPGVVTYEQYF. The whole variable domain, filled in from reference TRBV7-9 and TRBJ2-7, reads DTGVSQNPRHKITKRGQNVTFRCDPISEHNRLYWYRQTLGQGPEFLTYFQNEAQLEKSRLLSDRFSAERPKGSFSTLEIQRTEQGDSAMYLCASSPGVVTYEQYFGPGTRLTVT.

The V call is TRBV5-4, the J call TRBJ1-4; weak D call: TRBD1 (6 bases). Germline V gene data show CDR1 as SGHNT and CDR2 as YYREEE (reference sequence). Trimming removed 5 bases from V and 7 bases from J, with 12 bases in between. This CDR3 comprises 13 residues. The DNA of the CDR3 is TGTGCCAGCAGGGGGGGGCCCATTGAAAAACTGTTTTTT. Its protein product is CASRGGPIEKLFF. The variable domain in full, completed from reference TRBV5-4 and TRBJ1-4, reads ETGVTQSPTHLIKTRGQQVTLRCSSQSGHNTVSWYQQALGQGPQFIFQYYREEENGRGNFPPRFSGLQFPNYSSELNVNALELDDSALYLCASRGGPIEKLFFGSGTQLSVL.

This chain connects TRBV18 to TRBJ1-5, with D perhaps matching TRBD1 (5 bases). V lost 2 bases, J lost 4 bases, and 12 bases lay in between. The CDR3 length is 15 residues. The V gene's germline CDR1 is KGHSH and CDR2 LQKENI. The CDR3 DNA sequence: TGTGCCAGCTCACCAGAGAGGACACCGAATCAGCCCCAGCATTTT. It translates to CASSPERTPNQPQHF.

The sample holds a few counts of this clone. The CDR3 spells CATSRGDSVSNQPQHF. The CDR3 DNA sequence: TGTGCCACCAGCAGAGGAGACAGTGTCAGCAATCAGCCCCAGCATTTT. The V gene is TRBV15, the J gene TRBJ1-5; tentatively, D is TRBD1 (5 bases). Germline V gene sequence: CDR1 LNHNV, CDR2 YYDKDF (reference sequence). The CDR3 loop spans 16 amino acids. V was clipped by 1 base and J by 1 base, with 11 bases between them.

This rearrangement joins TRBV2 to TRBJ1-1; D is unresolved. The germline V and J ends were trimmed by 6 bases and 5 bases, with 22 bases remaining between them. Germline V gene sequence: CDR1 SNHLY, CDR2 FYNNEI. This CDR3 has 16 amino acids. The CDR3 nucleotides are TGTGCCAGCAGCGACGACCCCTCCTGGGGTGGGACTGAAGCTTTCTTT. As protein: CASSDDPSWGGTEAFF.

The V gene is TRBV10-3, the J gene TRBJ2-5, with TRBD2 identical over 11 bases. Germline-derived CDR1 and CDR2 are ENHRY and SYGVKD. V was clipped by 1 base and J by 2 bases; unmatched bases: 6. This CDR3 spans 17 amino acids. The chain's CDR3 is CAISELASGGIQETQYF. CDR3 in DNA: TGTGCCATCAGTGAGTTGGCTAGCGGGGGGATACAAGAGACCCAGTACTTC.

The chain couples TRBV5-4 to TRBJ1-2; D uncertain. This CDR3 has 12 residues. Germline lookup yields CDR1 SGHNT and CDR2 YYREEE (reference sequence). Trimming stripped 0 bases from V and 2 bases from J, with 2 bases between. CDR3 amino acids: CASSLDNYGYTF. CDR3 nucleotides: TGTGCCAGCAGCTTGGACAACTATGGCTACACCTTC. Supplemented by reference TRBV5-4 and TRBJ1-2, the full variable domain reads ETGVTQSPTHLIKTRGQQVTLRCSSQSGHNTVSWYQQALGQGPQFIFQYYREEENGRGNFPPRFSGLQFPNYSSELNVNALELDDSALYLCASSLDNYGYTFGSGTRLTVV.

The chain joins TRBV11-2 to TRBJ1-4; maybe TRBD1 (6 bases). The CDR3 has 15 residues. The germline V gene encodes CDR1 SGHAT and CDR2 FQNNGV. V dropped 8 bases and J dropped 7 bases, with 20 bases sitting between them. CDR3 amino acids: CASASLVPGAEKLFF. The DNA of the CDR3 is TGTGCCAGCGCTTCTTTGGTTCCAGGGGCTGAAAAACTGTTTTTT. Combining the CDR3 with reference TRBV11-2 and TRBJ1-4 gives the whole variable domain EAGVAQSPRYKIIEKRQSVAFWCNPISGHATLYWYQQILGQGPKLLIQFQNNGVVDDSQLPKDRFSAERLKGVDSTLKIQPAKLEDSAVYLCASASLVPGAEKLFFGSGTQLSVL.

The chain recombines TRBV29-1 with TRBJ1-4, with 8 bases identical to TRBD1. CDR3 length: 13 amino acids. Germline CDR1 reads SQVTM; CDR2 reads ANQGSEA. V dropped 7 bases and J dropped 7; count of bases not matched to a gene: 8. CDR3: CSGATGGREKLFF. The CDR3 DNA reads TGCAGCGGAGCTACAGGGGGACGTGAAAAACTGTTTTTT. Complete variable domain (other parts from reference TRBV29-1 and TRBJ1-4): SAVISQKPSRDICQRGTSLTIQCQVDSQVTMMFWYRQQPGQSLTLIATANQGSEATYESGFVIDKFPISRPNLTFSTLTVSNMSPEDSSIYLCSGATGGREKLFFGSGTQLSVL.

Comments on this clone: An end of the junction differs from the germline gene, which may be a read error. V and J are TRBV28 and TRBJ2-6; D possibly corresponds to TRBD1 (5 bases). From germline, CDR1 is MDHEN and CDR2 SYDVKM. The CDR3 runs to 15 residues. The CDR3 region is CASSLDGPGANVLAF. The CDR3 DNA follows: TGTGCCAGCAGTCTTGACGGCCCTGGGGCCAACGTCCTGGCTTTC.

CDR3 nucleotides: TGTGCCAGTAGTGTGGCGGCGGGGGCGAACGAAAAACTGTTTTTT. Amino acids: CASSVAAGANEKLFF. V and J are TRBV19 and TRBJ1-4; D perhaps matches TRBD1 (6 bases). CDR3 length: 15 amino acids. Trimming removed 5 bases at V and 8 bases at J, with 18 bases between. CDR1 is LNHDA and CDR2 is SQIVND in the germline V gene (reference sequence).

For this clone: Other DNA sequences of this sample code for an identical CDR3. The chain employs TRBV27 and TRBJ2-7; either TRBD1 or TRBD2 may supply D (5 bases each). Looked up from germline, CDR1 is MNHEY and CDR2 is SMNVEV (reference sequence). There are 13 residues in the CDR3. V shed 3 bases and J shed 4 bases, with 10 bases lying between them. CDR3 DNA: TGTGCCAGCAGTTTGGGACGGACATACGAGCAGTACTTC. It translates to CASSLGRTYEQYF.

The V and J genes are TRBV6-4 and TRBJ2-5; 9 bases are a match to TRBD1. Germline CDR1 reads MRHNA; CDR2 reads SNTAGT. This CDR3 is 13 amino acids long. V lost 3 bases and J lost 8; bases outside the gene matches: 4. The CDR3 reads CASSEGTGRTQYF. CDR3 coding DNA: TGTGCCAGCAGTGAAGGGACAGGGAGAACCCAGTACTTC.